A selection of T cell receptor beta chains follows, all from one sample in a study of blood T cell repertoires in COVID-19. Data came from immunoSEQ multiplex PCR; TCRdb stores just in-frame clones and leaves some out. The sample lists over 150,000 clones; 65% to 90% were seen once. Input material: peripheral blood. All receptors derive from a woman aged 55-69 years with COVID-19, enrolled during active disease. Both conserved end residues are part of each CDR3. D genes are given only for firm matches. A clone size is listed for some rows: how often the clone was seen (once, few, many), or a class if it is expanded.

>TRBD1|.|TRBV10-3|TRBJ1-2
CAISAQMTGKYGYTF
TGTGCCATCAGTGCGCAGATGACAGGGAAATATGGCTACACCTTC
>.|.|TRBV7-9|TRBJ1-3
CASSLIQEFNTIYF
TGTGCCAGCAGCTTAATACAGGAGTTCAACACCATATATTTT
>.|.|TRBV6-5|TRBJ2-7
CASTPAGMYEQYF
TGTGCCAGCACCCCGGCAGGGATGTACGAGCAGTACTTC
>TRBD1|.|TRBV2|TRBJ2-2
CASTPDRGTGELFF
TGTGCCAGCACTCCGGACAGGGGCACCGGGGAGCTGTTTTTT
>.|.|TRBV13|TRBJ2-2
CASSARGAGELFF
TGTGCCAGCAGCGCCCGAGGAGCCGGGGAGCTGTTTTTT
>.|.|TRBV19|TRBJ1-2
CASAEADSYGYTF
TGTGCCAGTGCTGAGGCGGATTCCTATGGCTACACCTTC
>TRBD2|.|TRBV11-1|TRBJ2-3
CASSFASGRTDTQYF
TGTGCCAGCAGCTTCGCTAGCGGGCGCACAGATACGCAGTATTTT
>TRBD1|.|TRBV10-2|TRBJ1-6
CASSERTGGGSPLHF
TGCGCCAGCAGTGAGAGGACAGGAGGAGGATCACCCCTCCACTTT
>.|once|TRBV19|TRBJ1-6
CASSFSGQPNSPLHF
TGTGCCAGTAGCTTCTCTGGACAACCAAATTCACCCCTCCACTTT
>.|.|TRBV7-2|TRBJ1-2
CASSPPWRVGKNGYTF
TGTGCCAGCAGCCCCCCCTGGCGGGTGGGGAAGAATGGCTACACCTTC
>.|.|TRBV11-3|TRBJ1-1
CASSLDSGSHTEAFF
TGTGCCAGCAGCTTAGATTCGGGTTCCCACACTGAAGCTTTCTTT
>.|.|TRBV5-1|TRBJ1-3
CASSLGWAGSGNTIYF
TGCGCCAGCAGCTTGGGATGGGCGGGCTCTGGAAACACCATATATTTT
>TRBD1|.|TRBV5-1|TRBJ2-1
CASSLGGQDNEQFF
TGCGCCAGCAGCTTGGGGGGACAGGACAATGAGCAGTTCTTC
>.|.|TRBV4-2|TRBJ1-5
CASSQDARTMGSNQPQHF
TGTGCCAGCAGCCAAGATGCCCGGACAATGGGTAGCAATCAGCCCCAGCATTTT
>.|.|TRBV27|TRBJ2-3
CASLASESTDTQYF
TGTGCCAGCTTGGCTAGCGAAAGCACAGATACGCAGTATTTT
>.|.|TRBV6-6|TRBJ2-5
CASSSRGTYQETQYF
TGTGCCAGCAGTTCCCGGGGGACGTACCAAGAGACCCAGTACTTC
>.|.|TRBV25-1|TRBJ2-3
CASSETGAVTITDTQYF
TGTGCCAGCAGTGAAACTGGGGCGGTGACGATCACAGATACGCAGTATTTT
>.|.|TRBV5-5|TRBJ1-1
CAWGDRTWNTEAFF
TGTGCCTGGGGGGACCGGACATGGAACACTGAAGCTTTCTTT
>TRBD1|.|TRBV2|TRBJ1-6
CASSPGQTNSPLHF
TGTGCCAGCAGTCCGGGACAGACTAATTCACCCCTCCACTTT
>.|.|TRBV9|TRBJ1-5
CASSASVDRQPQHF
TGTGCCAGCAGCGCGTCGGTCGATCGTCAGCCCCAGCATTTT
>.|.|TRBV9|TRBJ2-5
CASSGRTDQETQYF
TGTGCCAGCAGCGGACGGACAGATCAAGAGACCCAGTACTTC
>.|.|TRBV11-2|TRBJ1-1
CASSVLRWAGDTEAFF
TGTGCCAGCAGCGTCCTTAGATGGGCCGGGGACACTGAAGCTTTCTTT